This TCR beta chain is drawn from a study of cytomegalovirus exposure and HLA in healthy donors. Study observations and caveats: Rarity marked most TCR sequences, yet some public TCRs occurred in many donors. Cytomegalovirus-associated TCR beta chains were listed, numbering some 180.

Germline V gene data show CDR1 as LNHDA and CDR2 as SQIVND (reference sequence). The CDR3 is 15 amino acids. V gave up 6 bases and J gave up 2 bases, with 15 bases separating them. Libraries were prepared by immunoSEQ multiplex PCR; TCRdb keeps only in-frame clonotypes and omits some of them. The sample lists tens of thousands of clones, nearly 96% occurring once. This clone was recorded once. The antigen is unknown. The sequencing sample was made of PBMCs. The clonotype originates from a woman between 18 and 29 years old in good health and CMV-seropositive. This chain links TRBV19 with TRBJ2-3; D is possibly TRBD1 (6 bases). This chain's CDR3 is CASRGAPGPTDTQYF. In DNA form, the CDR3 reads TGTGCCAGTAGGGGGGCCCCCGGGCCCACAGATACGCAGTATTTT. The complete variable domain, with remaining parts taken from reference TRBV19 and TRBJ2-3, reads DGGITQSPKYLFRKEGQNVTLSCEQNLNHDAMYWYRQDPGQGLRLIYYSQIVNDFQKGDIAEGYSVSREKKESFPLTVTSAQKNPTAFYLCASRGAPGPTDTQYFGPGTRLTVL.